This entry lists 22 T cell receptor beta chains sequenced from one sample in a study of cytomegalovirus exposure and HLA in healthy donors. Primers included in the PCR were 60 Vbeta and 13 Jbeta primers. The method was immunoSEQ multiplex PCR; TCRdb's version includes in-frame clones alone and lacks a portion of them. The sample lists more than 150,000 clones, about 85% occurring once. Specimen: PBMCs. The receptor source for this set is a girl aged 10-17 years in good health and CMV-seropositive.

This chain uses TRBV27 with TRBJ1-3; 8 bases map to TRBD1. CDR1 and CDR2 (germline): MNHEY, SMNVEV (reference sequence). CDR3 length: 15 residues. The junction had 5 bases not matched to a gene; V was cut back by 3 bases and J by 4 bases. The DNA of the CDR3 is TGTGCCAGCAGTTTCCAGGGGGCATCCGGAAACACCATATATTTT. Translation: CASSFQGASGNTIYF.

The V and J genes are TRBV6-6 and TRBJ2-3; 7 nucleotides line up with TRBD2. The trim removed 6 bases at V and 4 bases at J, leaving 7 bases unmatched. This CDR3 is 14 amino acids long. Germline lookup yields CDR1 MNHNY and CDR2 SVGAGI (reference sequence). CDR3 amino acids: CASRNSGIPDTQYF. DNA for the CDR3: TGTGCCAGCAGAAACAGCGGGATCCCAGATACGCAGTATTTT.

This clone was counted a single time. The chain's CDR3 is CASSYSSGANVLTF. In DNA, the CDR3 is TGTGCCAGCAGTTACAGCTCTGGGGCCAACGTCCTGACTTTC. The V gene is TRBV25-1, the J gene TRBJ2-6; D call uncertain. The CDR3 runs 14 residues. Between the trimmed V and J ends, which lost 5 bases and 0 bases, there was a span of 5 bases. The germline gives CDR1 MGHDK, CDR2 SYGVNS.

This chain joins TRBV6-1 and TRBJ1-2, with D unclear. CDR1 is MNHNS, CDR2 SASEGT, per germline. V was trimmed by 10 bases and J by 4 bases, leaving 16 bases between them. The CDR3 totals 13 residues. Here the CDR3 DNA reads TGTGCCATCCGGAGGGAGAGCTTCTATGGCTACACCTTC. Encoded protein: CAIRRESFYGYTF.

This sequence joins TRBV9 and TRBJ2-1; 8 positions match TRBD2. CDR1 SGDLS and CDR2 YYNGEE come from the germline V gene. This CDR3 has 15 residues. V gave up 3 bases and J gave up 7 bases; unmatched junction bases: 9. The CDR3 DNA sequence: TGTGCCAGCAGCGCCTCCGGGACTAGAATGAATGAGCAGTTCTTC. It translates to CASSASGTRMNEQFF.

This clone showed up just once. This chain connects TRBV10-3 to TRBJ1-3; possible D gene TRBD1, 6 bases. The CDR3 covers 18 residues. The germline CDR1 and CDR2 sequences are ENHRY and SYGVKD. Deletions cut 8 bases from V and 3 bases from J, with 26 bases between. The DNA for the CDR3 is TGTGCCATCGGGACGCAAAAACGGGGGGGCGTGAGTGGAAACACCATATATTTT. This gives the protein CAIGTQKRGGVSGNTIYF.

The V call is TRBV6-6, the J call TRBJ1-1; maybe TRBD1 (5 bases). The CDR3 runs 13 residues. Trimming left V 2 bases short and J 9 bases short, with 13 bases between. CDR1 and CDR2 from the germline V gene are MNHNY and SVGAGI (reference sequence). The CDR3 nucleotides read TGTGCCAGCAGTTACGGCCTAGACAGTAAAGCTTTCTTT. It translates to CASSYGLDSKAFF.

This chain uses TRBV12-5 with TRBJ2-3; tentatively, D is TRBD1 (6 bases). Germline V gene data show CDR1 as LGHNT and CDR2 as FRNRAP. Trimming removed 2 bases from V and 3 bases from J, with 6 bases in between. The CDR3 covers 13 residues. The CDR3 DNA is TGTGCTAGTGGTTTGCAGGGGACAGATACGCAGTATTTT. This codes for CASGLQGTDTQYF.

The J gene is TRBJ1-1, the V gene TRBV6-5; TRBD1 matches at 7 bases. The CDR3 spans 13 residues. The J segment lost 5 bases and the V segment lost 7 bases, leaving 7 bases of the junction unmatched. CDR1 and CDR2 from the germline V gene are MNHEY and SVGAGI. CDR3 protein: CASTQTGRTEAFF. The CDR3 DNA reads TGTGCCAGCACCCAGACAGGGCGGACTGAAGCTTTCTTT.

This sequence joins TRBV5-3 and TRBJ1-2; tentatively, D is TRBD1 (5 bases). TRBV5-3 is an ORF for which the function is uncertain. The CDR3 extends over 17 amino acids. Trimming took off 4 bases at V and 2 bases at J, with 21 bases between the two ends. In DNA form, the CDR3 reads TGTGCCAGAAGCCCGGAGGGACCGGCGATGCGAAACTATGGCTACACCTTC. Its translation is CARSPEGPAMRNYGYTF.

The rearrangement uses TRBV19 and TRBJ2-7; 9 nucleotides match TRBD2. Per germline, CDR1 LNHDA and CDR2 SQIVND (reference sequence). V shed 3 bases, J shed 2 bases, and the junction held 5 bases outside the gene matches. The CDR3 sequence is 15 residues long. Written as DNA, the CDR3 is TGTGCCAGTAGTATTTCAGCGGGAGGTCCCTACGAGCAGTACTTC. Translation gives CASSISAGGPYEQYF.

The J gene is TRBJ1-2, the V gene TRBV28; 7 bases are a match to TRBD1. Germline V gene data show CDR1 as MDHEN and CDR2 as SYDVKM. The CDR3 loop spans 13 amino acids. J lost 6 bases, V lost 6 bases, and 7 bases had no gene match. The CDR3: CASSPRGQHGYTF. In DNA form, the CDR3 reads TGTGCCAGCAGCCCCCGGGGACAGCATGGCTACACCTTC.

V and J are TRBV11-2 and TRBJ1-1, with a weak D call TRBD1 (6 bases). Per the germline V gene, CDR1 is SGHAT and CDR2 is FQNNGV. V lost 5 bases to trimming and J lost 4 bases, with 14 bases between them. The CDR3 contains 14 residues. CDR3 in amino acids: CASSEDSPATEAFF. CDR3 sequence (DNA): TGTGCCAGCAGCGAGGACAGCCCAGCCACTGAAGCTTTCTTT.

J is TRBJ2-2 and V is TRBV2; 7 nucleotides align to TRBD1. CDR1 is SNHLY and CDR2 is FYNNEI in the germline V gene. V lost 5 bases and J lost 0; bases outside the gene matches: 3. CDR3 length: 15 residues. The CDR3 nucleotides read TGTGCCAGCAGTAGACAGGGAGCGAACACCGGGGAGCTGTTTTTT. This encodes CASSRQGANTGELFF.

The chain recombines TRBV15 with TRBJ1-5; 9 positions match TRBD1. This CDR3 has 15 amino acids. The germline V gene has CDR1 LNHNV and CDR2 YYDKDF (reference sequence). J lost 5 bases, V lost 0 bases, and 2 bases had no gene match. The CDR3 DNA follows: TGTGCCACCAGCAGAGATGGGGACAGGGATCAGCCCCAGCATTTT. It is translated as CATSRDGDRDQPQHF.

The chain combines TRBV4-1 with TRBJ2-7; perhaps TRBD1 as D (6 bases). CDR1 and CDR2 (germline): MGHRA, YSYEKL. V was clipped by 3 bases and J by 0 bases, with 9 bases between them. The CDR3 runs to 14 residues. As DNA, the CDR3 is TGCGCCAGCAGCCACCCCAGGGGCTCCTACGAGCAGTACTTC. Its translation: CASSHPRGSYEQYF.

The V call is TRBV7-3, the J call TRBJ2-2, with D perhaps matching TRBD1 (5 bases). The CDR3 consists of 14 residues. CDR1 and CDR2 (germline): SGHTA, FQGTGA. V gave up 1 base and J gave up 8 bases, with 11 bases separating them. CDR3 nucleotide sequence: TGTGCCAGCAGCTTAATAAGGGGTACAGGGGAGCTGTTTTTT. It yields the protein CASSLIRGTGELFF.

V usage is TRBV6-5 and J usage is TRBJ1-2; 8 bases are shared with TRBD1. With V trimmed by 3 bases and J by 1 base, 7 bases remained unmatched. CDR1 and CDR2 (germline): MNHEY, SVGAGI. The CDR3 is 16 residues long. CDR3 DNA sequence: TGTGCCAGCAGTTATTCCGGACAGGGATATAACTATGGCTACACCTTC. This sequence encodes CASSYSGQGYNYGYTF.

CDR3 coding DNA: TGTGCCAGCAGGAGAGAAAGACAGGGAACCTACGAGCAGTACTTC. Translating it yields CASRRERQGTYEQYF. The chain is built from TRBV28 and TRBJ2-7; 7 nucleotides agree with TRBD1. Germline V gene sequence: CDR1 MDHEN, CDR2 SYDVKM. After removal of 6 bases from V and 2 bases from J, the junction contained 10 bases not matched to a gene. The CDR3 length is 15 residues.

The gene calls are TRBV5-1 and TRBJ2-7; D is possibly TRBD2 (7 bases). Germline CDR1 SGHRS, CDR2 YFSETQ. The CDR3 is 14 amino acids. V was cut by 0 bases and J by 4 bases, with 11 bases left in between. The CDR3 spells CASSLGGGLYEQYF. The CDR3 DNA is TGCGCCAGCAGCTTGGGAGGGGGACTATACGAGCAGTACTTC.

V and J are TRBV29-1 and TRBJ1-5, with no clear D. The ends were cut back, 7 bases at V and 2 bases at J, with 18 bases in the middle. CDR3 length: 15 amino acids. CDR1 and CDR2 from the germline V gene are SQVTM and ANQGSEA. The CDR3 bases are TGCAGCGCCGCGGGAGAGGGTTTGGGCAATCAGCCCCAGCATTTT. It yields the protein CSAAGEGLGNQPQHF.

The V call is TRBV7-9, the J call TRBJ1-2; D perhaps matches TRBD1 (5 bases). CDR3 length: 16 amino acids. Germline values: CDR1 SEHNR, CDR2 FQNEAQ (reference sequence). Trimming pared 6 bases from V and 3 bases from J, leaving 20 bases between. CDR3 amino acids: CASRTGLHPGDYGYTF. The CDR3 region has the DNA TGTGCCAGCAGAACAGGCCTACATCCTGGAGACTATGGCTACACCTTC.